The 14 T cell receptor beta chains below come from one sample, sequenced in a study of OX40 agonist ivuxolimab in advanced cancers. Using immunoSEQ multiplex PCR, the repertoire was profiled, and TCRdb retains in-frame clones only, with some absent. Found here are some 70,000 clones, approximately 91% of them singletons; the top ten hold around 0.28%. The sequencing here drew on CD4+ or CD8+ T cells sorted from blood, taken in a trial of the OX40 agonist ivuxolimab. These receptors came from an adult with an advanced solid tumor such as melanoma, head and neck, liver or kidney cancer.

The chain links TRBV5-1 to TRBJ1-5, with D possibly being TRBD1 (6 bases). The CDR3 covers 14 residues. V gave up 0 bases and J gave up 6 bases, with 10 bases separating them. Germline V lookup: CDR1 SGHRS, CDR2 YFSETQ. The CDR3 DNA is TGCGCCAGCAGCTTGGGGGGAGGGGGTCAGCCCCAGCATTTT. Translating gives CASSLGGGGQPQHF. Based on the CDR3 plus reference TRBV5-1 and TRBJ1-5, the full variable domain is KAGVTQTPRYLIKTRGQQVTLSCSPISGHRSVSWYQQTPGQGLQFLFEYFSETQRNKGNFPGRFSGRQFSNSRSEMNVSTLELGDSALYLCASSLGGGGQPQHFGDGTRLSIL.

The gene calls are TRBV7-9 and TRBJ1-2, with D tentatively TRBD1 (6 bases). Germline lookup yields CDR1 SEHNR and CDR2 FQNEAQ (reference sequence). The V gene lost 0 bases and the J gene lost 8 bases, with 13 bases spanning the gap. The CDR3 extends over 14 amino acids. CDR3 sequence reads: CASSLARQGYGYTF. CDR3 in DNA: TGTGCCAGCAGCTTAGCGCGGCAGGGGTACGGCTACACCTTC.

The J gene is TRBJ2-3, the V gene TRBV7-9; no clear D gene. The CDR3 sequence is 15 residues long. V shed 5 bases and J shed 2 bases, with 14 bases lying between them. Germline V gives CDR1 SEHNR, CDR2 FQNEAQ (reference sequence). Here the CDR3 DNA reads TGTGCCAGCAGCCAAGGGCCCATGGTCACAGATACGCAGTATTTT. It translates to CASSQGPMVTDTQYF.

The CDR3 region has the DNA TGTGCCAGCAGTTTTATCGGGATTTTGAACACTGAAGCTTTCTTT. It is translated as CASSFIGILNTEAFF. V is TRBV28 and J is TRBJ1-1, with D unclear. V lost 3 bases, J lost 0 bases, and 11 bases lay in between. CDR3 length: 15 amino acids. Looked up from germline, CDR1 is MDHEN and CDR2 is SYDVKM.

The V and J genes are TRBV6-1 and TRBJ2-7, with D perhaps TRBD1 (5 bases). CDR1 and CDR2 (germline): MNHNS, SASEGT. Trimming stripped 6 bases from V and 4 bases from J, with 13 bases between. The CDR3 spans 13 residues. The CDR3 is CASSTDRSYEQYF. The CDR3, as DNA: TGTGCCAGCAGCACCGACAGATCTTACGAGCAGTACTTC.

The CDR3 loop reads CASSIHDRVVGQPQHF. CDR3 DNA: TGTGCCAGTAGTATCCATGACAGGGTAGTAGGTCAGCCCCAGCATTTT. This chain uses TRBV19 with TRBJ1-5, with 7 bases aligning to TRBD1. V was pared by 3 bases and J by 6 bases, with 11 bases of the junction left unmatched. Germline-derived CDR1 and CDR2 are LNHDA and SQIVND (reference sequence). The CDR3 is made up of 16 amino acids.

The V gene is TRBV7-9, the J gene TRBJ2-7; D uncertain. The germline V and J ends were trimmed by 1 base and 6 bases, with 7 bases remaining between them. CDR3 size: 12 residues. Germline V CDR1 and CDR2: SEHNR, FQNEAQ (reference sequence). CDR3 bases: TGTGCCAGCAGCTTAGATAGGTCCGAGCAGTACTTC. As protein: CASSLDRSEQYF.

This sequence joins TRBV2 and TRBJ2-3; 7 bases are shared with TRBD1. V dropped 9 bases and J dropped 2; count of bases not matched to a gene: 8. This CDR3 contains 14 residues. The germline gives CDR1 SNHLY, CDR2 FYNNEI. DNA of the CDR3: TGTGCCAGGGGGGACAGTCGGGACACAGATACGCAGTATTTT. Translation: CARGDSRDTDTQYF.

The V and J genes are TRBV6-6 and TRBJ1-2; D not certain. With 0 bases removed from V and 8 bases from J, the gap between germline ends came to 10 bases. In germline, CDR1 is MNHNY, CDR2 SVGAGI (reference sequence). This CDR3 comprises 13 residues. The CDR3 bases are TGTGCCAGCAGTTACTCTGGGATTGGGGGCTACACCTTC. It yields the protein CASSYSGIGGYTF.

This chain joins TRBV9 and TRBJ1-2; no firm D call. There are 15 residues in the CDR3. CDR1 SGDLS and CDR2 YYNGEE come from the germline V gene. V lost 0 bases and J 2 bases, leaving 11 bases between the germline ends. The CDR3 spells CASSVEVGTNYGYTF. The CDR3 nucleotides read TGTGCCAGCAGCGTAGAGGTGGGAACCAACTATGGCTACACCTTC.

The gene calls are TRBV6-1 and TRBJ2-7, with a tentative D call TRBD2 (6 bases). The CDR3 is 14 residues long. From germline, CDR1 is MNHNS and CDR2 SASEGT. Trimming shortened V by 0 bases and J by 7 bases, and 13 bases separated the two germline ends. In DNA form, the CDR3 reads TGTGCCAGCAGTGAAGCTGCGGGACCCCGAGAGCAGTACTTC. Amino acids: CASSEAAGPREQYF.

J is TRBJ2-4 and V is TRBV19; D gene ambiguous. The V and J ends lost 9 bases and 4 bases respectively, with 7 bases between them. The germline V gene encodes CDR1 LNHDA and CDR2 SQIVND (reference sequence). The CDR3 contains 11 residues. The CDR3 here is CARCQKNIQYF. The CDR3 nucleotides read TGTGCCAGGTGCCAGAAAAACATTCAGTACTTC.

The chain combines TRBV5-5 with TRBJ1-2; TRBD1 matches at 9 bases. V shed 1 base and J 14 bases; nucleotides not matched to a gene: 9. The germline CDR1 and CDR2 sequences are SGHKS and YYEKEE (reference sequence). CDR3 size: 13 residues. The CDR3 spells CASSLMGQGGETF. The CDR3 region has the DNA TGTGCCAGCAGCTTGATGGGACAGGGTGGAGAGACCTTC.

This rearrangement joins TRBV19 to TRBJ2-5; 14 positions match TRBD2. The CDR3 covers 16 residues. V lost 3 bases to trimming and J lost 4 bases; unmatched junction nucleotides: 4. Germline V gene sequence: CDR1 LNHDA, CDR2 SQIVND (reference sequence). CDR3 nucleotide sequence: TGTGCCAGTAGTATGTTGGGGACTAGCGGGAGAGAGACCCAGTACTTC. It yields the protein CASSMLGTSGRETQYF.